This T cell receptor (beta chain) was recorded in a study of cytomegalovirus exposure and HLA in healthy donors. Study summary: Clustering assigned 81% of the 350 to 450 genotyped donors to the Caucasian-associated ancestry cluster.

This clone has just a few counts. Its target is unknown. Study-level findings and limits: Analyses of presence/absence relied on an assumption of roughly uniform sequencing depth across donors. Trimming of TCR beta V- and J-genes showed a link, identified in a later analysis, to a missense DCLRE1C variant. Later analysis revealed greater clonal expansion in HLA-associated TCR beta chains than in equally common others.

A multiplex PCR was run with 60 Vbeta primers and 13 Jbeta primers. Data came from immunoSEQ multiplex PCR; TCRdb stores just in-frame clones and leaves some out. The sample shows under 150,000 clones, about four fifths of them seen only once. The CDR3 has 13 residues. The V gene's germline CDR1 is SQVTM and CDR2 ANQGSEA. Sequences were obtained from PBMCs. V is TRBV29-1 and J is TRBJ1-1; maybe TRBD1 (6 bases). The receptor was isolated from a man aged 25-45 years in good health and CMV-seronegative. The CDR3 coding sequence is TGCAGTACCCGCGGACAGCTTAACACTGAAGCTTTCTTT. Protein product: CSTRGQLNTEAFF.